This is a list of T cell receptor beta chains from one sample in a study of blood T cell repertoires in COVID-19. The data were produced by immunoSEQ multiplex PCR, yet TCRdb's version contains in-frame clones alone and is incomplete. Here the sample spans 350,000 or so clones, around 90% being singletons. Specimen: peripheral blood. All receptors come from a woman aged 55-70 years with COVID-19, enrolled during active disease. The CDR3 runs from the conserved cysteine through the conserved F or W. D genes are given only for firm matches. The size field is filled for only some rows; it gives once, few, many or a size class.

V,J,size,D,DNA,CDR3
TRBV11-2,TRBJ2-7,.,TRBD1,TGTGCCAGCAGATCACCCGGGACAGGGAGCCACGAGCAGTACTTC,CASRSPGTGSHEQYF
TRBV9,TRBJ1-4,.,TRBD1,TGTGCCAGCAGCGCCCGGGACAGCCGTGAAAAACTGTTTTTT,CASSARDSREKLFF
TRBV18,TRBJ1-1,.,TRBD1,TGTGCCAGCTCACCTGGAGGGGGCCGGACTGAAGCTTTCTTT,CASSPGGGRTEAFF
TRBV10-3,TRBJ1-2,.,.,TGTGCCATCAGCGCGGGGCCTACTACTAACTATGGCTACACCTTC,CAISAGPTTNYGYTF
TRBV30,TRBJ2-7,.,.,TGTGCCTGGTCGAGGCAACTCTACGGCGAGCAGTACTTC,CAWSRQLYGEQYF
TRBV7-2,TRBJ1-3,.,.,TGTGCCAGCAGCTTAGACACTCACAGTGGAAACACCATATATTTT,CASSLDTHSGNTIYF
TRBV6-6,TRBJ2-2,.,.,TGTGCCAGCAGTTACGGGGGCGGGCCCGGGGAGCTGTTTTTT,CASSYGGGPGELFF
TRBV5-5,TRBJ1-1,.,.,TGTGCCAGCAGATTTAACTGGAACACTGAAGCTTTCTTT,CASRFNWNTEAFF
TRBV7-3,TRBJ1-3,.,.,TGTGCCAGCAGCTTAGGGCCACGGGGCTCTGGAAACACCATATATTTT,CASSLGPRGSGNTIYF
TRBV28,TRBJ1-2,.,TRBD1,TGTGCCAGCACCTACCTTGACAGGGCGTTTGGCTACACCTTC,CASTYLDRAFGYTF
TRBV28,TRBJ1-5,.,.,TGTGCCAGCAGTTTCTTCGGACCGGGACCCCAGCATTTT,CASSFFGPGPQHF
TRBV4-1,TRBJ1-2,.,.,TGCGCCAGCAGCCAAGACCCCAGGGGAGAATATGGCTACACCTTC,CASSQDPRGEYGYTF
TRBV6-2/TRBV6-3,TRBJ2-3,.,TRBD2,TGTGCCAGCAGTTCCCCTAGCGGGCCTAGCACAGATACGCAGTATTTT,CASSSPSGPSTDTQYF
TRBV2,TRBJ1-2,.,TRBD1,TGTGCCAGCACACAGGGGAACTATGGCTACACCTTC,CASTQGNYGYTF
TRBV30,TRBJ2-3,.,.,TGTGCCTGGAGTGTAGCGCAGAAGAGCACAGATACGCAGTATTTT,CAWSVAQKSTDTQYF
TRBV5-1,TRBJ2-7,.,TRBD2,TGCGCCAGCAGCTCCATAGCGGGACCCACAACCTACGAGCAGTACTTC,CASSSIAGPTTYEQYF
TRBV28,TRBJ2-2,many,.,TGTGCCAGCAGCCGAACACGTACCGGGGAGCTGTTTTTT,CASSRTRTGELFF
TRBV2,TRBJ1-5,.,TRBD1,TGTGCCAGCAGGAGACAGGGGTATCAGCCCCAGCATTTT,CASRRQGYQPQHF
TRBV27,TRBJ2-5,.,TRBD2,TGTGCCAGCAGTACGGGACTAGCGGTCCAAGAGACCCAGTACTTC,CASSTGLAVQETQYF
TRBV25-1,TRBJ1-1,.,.,TGTGCCAGCAGTCCCGAGATGAACACTGAAGCTTTCTTT,CASSPEMNTEAFF
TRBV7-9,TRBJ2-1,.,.,TGTGCCAGCAGCTTAGGGACAGTTGCCAATGAGCAGTTCTTC,CASSLGTVANEQFF
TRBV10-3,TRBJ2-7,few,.,TGTGCCATCAGTGAAGTGGGGAGCTCCTACGAGCAGTACTTC,CAISEVGSSYEQYF
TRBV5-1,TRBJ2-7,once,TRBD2,TGCGCCAGCAGCTTGGGGAGTAGCGGGGTTACGCCCGAGCAGTACTTC,CASSLGSSGVTPEQYF
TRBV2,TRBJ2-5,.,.,TGTGCCAGCCAAGGGGGGGGCTCGGTAGAGACCCAGTACTTC,CASQGGGSVETQYF
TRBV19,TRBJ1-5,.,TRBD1,TGTGCCAGTTGGGACAGGCAGGGAAATCAGCCCCAGCATTTT,CASWDRQGNQPQHF
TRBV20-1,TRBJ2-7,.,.,TGCAGTGCTAAAGCGCGGGTCGAGCAGTACTTC,CSAKARVEQYF
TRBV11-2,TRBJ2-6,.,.,TGTGCCAGCAGCCGTCAAGCACTCTCTGGGGCCAACGTCCTGACTTTC,CASSRQALSGANVLTF
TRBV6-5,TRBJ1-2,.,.,TGTGCCAGCAGGTCCGGGGTTGGCTACACCTTC,CASRSGVGYTF
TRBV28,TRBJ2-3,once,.,TGTGCCAGCAGGACGGGGATCACAGATACGCAGTATTTT,CASRTGITDTQYF
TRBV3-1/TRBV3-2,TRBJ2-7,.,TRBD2,TGTGCCAGCAGCCAAGTCCCTAGCGGGGGGGCCTACGAGCAGTACTTC,CASSQVPSGGAYEQYF
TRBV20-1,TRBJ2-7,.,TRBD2,TGCAGTGCTAGTGGAACTAGCGGAATGCACTACGAGCAGTACTTC,CSASGTSGMHYEQYF
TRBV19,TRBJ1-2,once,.,TGTGCCAGTAGGCTGACAGCTCCTAATGGCTACACCTTC,CASRLTAPNGYTF
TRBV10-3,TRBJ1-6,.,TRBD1,TGTGCCATCAGGGGGACAGGGGCTTCACCCCTCCACTTT,CAIRGTGASPLHF
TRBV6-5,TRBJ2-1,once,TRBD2,TGTGCCAGCACCGGACAAACGCGGGGGGATGCGTTCTTC,CASTGQTRGDAFF
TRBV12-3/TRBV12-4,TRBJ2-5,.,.,TGTGCCAGCAGTTTAAGGGGGTTTGGGACCCAGTACTTC,CASSLRGFGTQYF
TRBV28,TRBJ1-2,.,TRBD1,TGTGCCAGTAGGACAGGGGTGGGCTATGGCTACACCTTC,CASRTGVGYGYTF
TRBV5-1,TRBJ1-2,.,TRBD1,TGCGCCAGCAGCCATGGACAGGAGCTCTATGGCTACACCTTC,CASSHGQELYGYTF
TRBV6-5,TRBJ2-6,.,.,TGTGCCAGCAGCCCCCAGGCCAACGTCCTGACTTTC,CASSPQANVLTF
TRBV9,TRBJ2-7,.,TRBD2,TGTGCCAGCAGTGCGGGACTAGCGGGGTCCTACGAGCAGTACTTC,CASSAGLAGSYEQYF
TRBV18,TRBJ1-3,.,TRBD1,TGTGCCAGCTCGAAAGACAGGGTCCCTGGAAACACCATATATTTT,CASSKDRVPGNTIYF
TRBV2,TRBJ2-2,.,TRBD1,TGTGCCACGCCGACAGGGACCACCGGGGAGCTGTTTTTT,CATPTGTTGELFF
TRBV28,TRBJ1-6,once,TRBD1,TGTGCCAGCAGTTCTTTGGACAGGGACAATTCACCCCTCCACTTT,CASSSLDRDNSPLHF
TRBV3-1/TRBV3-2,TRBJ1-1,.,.,TGTGCCAGCAGGGGGGGTACTGAAGCTTTCTTT,CASRGGTEAFF
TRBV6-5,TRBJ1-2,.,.,TGTGCCAGCAGCCTACAGATAAACTATGGCTACACCTTC,CASSLQINYGYTF
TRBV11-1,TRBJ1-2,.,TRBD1,TGTGCCAGCAGCTTAGAGGACAGGGGATCTGGCTACACCTTC,CASSLEDRGSGYTF
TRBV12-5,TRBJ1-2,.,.,TGTGCTAGTGGTTTCAGGGATGCCTATGGCTACACCTTC,CASGFRDAYGYTF
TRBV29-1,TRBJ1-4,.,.,TGCAGCGTTGGGAAGGGGATGGGCGAAGAAAAACTGTTTTTT,CSVGKGMGEEKLFF
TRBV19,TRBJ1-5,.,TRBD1,TGTGCCAGTAATGCCGGGACAGGGGTAGGGGGAAATCAGCCCCAGCATTTT,CASNAGTGVGGNQPQHF
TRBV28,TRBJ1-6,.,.,TGTGCCAGCAGTCTAGGTCCCGAGAATTCACCCCTCCACTTT,CASSLGPENSPLHF
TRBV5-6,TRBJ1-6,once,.,TGTGCCAGCAGCTTGGGTGGGGGCGGTAATTCACCCCTCCACTTT,CASSLGGGGNSPLHF
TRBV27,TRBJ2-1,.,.,TGTGCCAGCAGTTTATCGTTATTAGCTTTGTCCTACAATGAGCAGTTCTTC,CASSLSLLALSYNEQFF
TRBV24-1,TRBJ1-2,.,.,TGTGCCACCAGTAGCGGGGCCTATGGCTACACCTTC,CATSSGAYGYTF
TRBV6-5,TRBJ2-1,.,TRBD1,TGTGCCAGCAGTTACTGGACAGGGAGTAATGAGCAGTTCTTC,CASSYWTGSNEQFF
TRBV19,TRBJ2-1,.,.,TGTGCCAGTAGTCCTCGGTGGGCTGCATATGAGCAGTTCTTC,CASSPRWAAYEQFF
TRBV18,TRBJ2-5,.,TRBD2,TGTGCCAGCTCACGGCTAGCGGGGGCCCAGTACCAAGAGACCCAGTACTTC,CASSRLAGAQYQETQYF
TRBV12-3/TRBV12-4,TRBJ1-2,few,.,TGTGCCAGCAGTTTTTTAACAGGGAATGGCTACACCTTC,CASSFLTGNGYTF
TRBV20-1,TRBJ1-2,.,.,TGCAGTGCTGGGCGGGAGGGGGGCTACACCTTC,CSAGREGGYTF